The rows below give T cell receptor beta chains drawn from one sample of a study of post-analysis software for immune sequencing data. TCRdb fed the PCR reads into MiXCR, producing one record per CDR3 protein. The sample has roughly 800,000 distinct CDR3 sequences, about half seen once. The sequenced sample was blood. These receptors were taken from a girl between 10 and 17 years old with multiple sclerosis. CDR3s include the opening cysteine and the closing phenylalanine or tryptophan. The order of the fields is V gene, D gene, CDR3 length, J gene, clone size, CDR3 DNA, CDR3 protein. D genes are given only for firm matches. Size is stated for part of the rows, as once, few or many counts, or as a class when the clone is expanded.

TRBV12-3/TRBV12-4	NA	10	TRBJ2-1	NA	TGTGCCAGCGGGCAGAGTGAGCAGTTCTTC	CASGQSEQFF
TRBV6-6	TRBD1	16	TRBJ1-5	NA	TGTGCCAGCAGTTCCAGGACAGGGTTGGACAATCAGCCCCAGCATTTT	CASSSRTGLDNQPQHF
TRBV12-3/TRBV12-4	NA	13	TRBJ2-3	NA	TGTGCCAGCAGACCTTCGGGGCCGGATACGCAGTATTTT	CASRPSGPDTQYF
TRBV4-3	NA	13	TRBJ2-5	few	TGCGCCAGCAGCCAAGATGAGGGAGCTACGCAGTACTTC	CASSQDEGATQYF
TRBV2	TRBD2	15	TRBJ2-5	few	TGTGCCAGCAGGGTCCTAGCGGGAGCTCCGGAGACCCAGTACTTC	CASRVLAGAPETQYF
TRBV20-1	NA	13	TRBJ2-1	NA	TGCAGTGCTCCTCTAGTTTCCTACAATGAGCAGTTCTTC	CSAPLVSYNEQFF
TRBV20-1	TRBD2	16	TRBJ2-5	NA	TGCAGTGCTAGACTAGAGAGACTAGCGGGGCAAGAGACCCAGTACTTC	CSARLERLAGQETQYF
TRBV5-1	TRBD1	13	TRBJ1-1	few	TGCGCCAGCAGCAGGGGGCGGAGGACTGAAGCTTTCTTT	CASSRGRRTEAFF
TRBV2	NA	15	TRBJ2-6	NA	TGTGCCAGCTCCTTCGAGGGTACAGGGAACAGCGTCCGGACTTTC	CASSFEGTGNSVRTF
TRBV7-3	TRBD1	15	TRBJ2-1	few	TGTGCCAGCAGCCGTAACAGGGGGCGCATCTATGAGCAGTTCTTC	CASSRNRGRIYEQFF
TRBV7-9	TRBD1	16	TRBJ2-7	NA	TGTGCCAGCAGCGCCGCAACAGGGGGCGACGACTACGAGCAGTACTTC	CASSAATGGDDYEQYF
TRBV7-3	NA	14	TRBJ2-5	few	TGTGCCAGCAGTCGGTTAGCGGAGGGAGAGACCCAGTACTTC	CASSRLAEGETQYF
TRBV13	NA	13	TRBJ1-2	few	TGTGCCAGCAGCTCCCAGGCGTTGGGTGGCTACACCTTC	CASSSQALGGYTF
TRBV12-3/TRBV12-4	TRBD1	18	TRBJ1-6	NA	TGTGCCAGCAGTTTGGAAACAGGGACAGGGGTAACCAATTCACCCCTCCACTTT	CASSLETGTGVTNSPLHF
TRBV7-9	NA	13	TRBJ2-7	NA	TGTGCCAGCAGCGTGGACCCCCAATACGAGCAGTACTTC	CASSVDPQYEQYF
TRBV20-1	NA	15	TRBJ2-7	NA	TGCAGTGCTAGGGTAACCGGGACTCCCTCCTACGAGCAGTACTTC	CSARVTGTPSYEQYF
TRBV7-9	TRBD2	19	TRBJ2-1	NA	TGTGCCAGCAGCTTGGTTGGACTAGCGGGAGAGAGCTCCCACAATGAGCAGTTCTTC	CASSLVGLAGESSHNEQFF
TRBV5-6	NA	17	TRBJ1-6	NA	TGTGCCAGCAGCCCCGGGCCCGTGAGGGGCTCTTGGGCACCCCTCCACTTT	CASSPGPVRGSWAPLHF
TRBV3-1	NA	15	TRBJ2-1	NA	TGTGCCAGCAGCCAAGGCCCGGGACTTCGCGATGAGCAGTTCTTC	CASSQGPGLRDEQFF
TRBV6-5	TRBD2	17	TRBJ2-3	few	TGTGCCAGCAGTTACTCAGATAGCGGGAGGGATGAAGATACGCAGTATTTT	CASSYSDSGRDEDTQYF
TRBV2	TRBD2	14	TRBJ2-3	NA	TGTGCCAGCAGTGAACTAGCGGGACTGGATACGCAGTATTTT	CASSELAGLDTQYF
TRBV5-5	TRBD2	15	TRBJ2-7	few	TGTGCCAGCAGCCCATGGACTAGCGGGAGTCACGAGCAGTACTTC	CASSPWTSGSHEQYF
TRBV15	NA	14	TRBJ1-5	once	TGTGCCACCAGCAGAGGCCAGGCCAATCAGCCCCAGCATTTT	CATSRGQANQPQHF
TRBV4-3	TRBD2	21	TRBJ2-1	NA	TGCGCCAGCAGCCAAACCCTCCGGGGACTAGCTCAGGGGTTACCCTACAATGAGCAGTTCTTC	CASSQTLRGLAQGLPYNEQFF
TRBV5-5	TRBD2	16	TRBJ2-5	NA	TGTGCCAGCAGCTTGGAGGGACTAGCTGAACAAGAGACCCAGTACTTC	CASSLEGLAEQETQYF
TRBV7-2	TRBD1	16	TRBJ1-6	NA	TGTGCCAGCAGCTTAGGGAGGGCGACAGGGGATTCACCCCTCCACTTT	CASSLGRATGDSPLHF
TRBV11-1	NA	15	TRBJ2-5	NA	TGTGCCAGCAGCCCCCGTATAGCGCGAGGGGAGATCCAGTACTTC	CASSPRIARGEIQYF